This TCR beta chain was retrieved from a study of response to subunit inactivated influenza vaccine. Findings and caveats of the study: Only a handful of new T cells, the authors suggested, are recruited with each seasonal influenza vaccination.

Regarding this clonotype: What it recognizes is unknown.

TCRdb fed the RT-PCR reads into MiXCR, producing one record per CDR3 protein. Of 430,000 or so distinct CDR3 sequences listed, roughly 11% are singletons. This TCR derives from a man in his fifties who received an inactivated influenza vaccine. Source: PBMCs from blood, taken roughly 46 days after vaccination.

CDR3 amino acids: CASSFYQGSSTDTQYF. CDR3 in DNA: TGTGCCAGCAGCTTTTACCAGGGGTCTAGCACAGATACGCAGTATTTT. The chain is built from TRBV6-1 and TRBJ2-3; TRBD1 is a possible D gene (6 bases). Germline V CDR1 and CDR2: MNHNS, SASEGT. There are 16 residues in the CDR3. V lost 6 bases and J lost 0, with 16 bases in between.